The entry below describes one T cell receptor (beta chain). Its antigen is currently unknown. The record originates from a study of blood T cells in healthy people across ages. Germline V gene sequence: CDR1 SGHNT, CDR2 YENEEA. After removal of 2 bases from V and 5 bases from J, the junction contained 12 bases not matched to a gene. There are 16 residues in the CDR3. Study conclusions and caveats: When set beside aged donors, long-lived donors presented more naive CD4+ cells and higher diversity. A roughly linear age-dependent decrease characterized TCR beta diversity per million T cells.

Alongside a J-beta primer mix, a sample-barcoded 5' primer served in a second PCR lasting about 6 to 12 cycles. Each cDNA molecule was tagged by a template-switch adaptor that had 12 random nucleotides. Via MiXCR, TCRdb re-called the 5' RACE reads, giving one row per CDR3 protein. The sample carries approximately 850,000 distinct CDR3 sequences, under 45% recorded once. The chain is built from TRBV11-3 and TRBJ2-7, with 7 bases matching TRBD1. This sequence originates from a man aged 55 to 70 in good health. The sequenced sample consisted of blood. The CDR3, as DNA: TGTGCCAGCAGCTTACAGATCGAGGGGGCAACCAACGAGCAGTACTTC. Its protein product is CASSLQIEGATNEQYF.